This paragraph reports one TCR beta chain. Antigen: not known. The method was immunoSEQ multiplex PCR; TCRdb's version includes in-frame clones alone and lacks a portion of them. This sample has some 18,000 clones, with approximately 85% found just once. This CDR3 has 15 residues. The V end was cut by 6 bases, the J end by 8 bases, with 20 bases between. The germline gives CDR1 MNHEY, CDR2 SMNVEV (reference sequence). These data originate in a study of radiotherapy plus CTLA-4 blockade in lung cancer. Study observations and caveats: TCR clones originating in tumors grew in number in blood after radiotherapy plus ipilimumab.

The chain has TRBV27 and TRBJ2-1; D gene uncertain. This clonotype was obtained from a human donor with non-small cell lung cancer whose response to radiotherapy plus ipilimumab could not be evaluated. The specimen comprised peripheral blood, sampled from a patient treated with radiotherapy plus ipilimumab. The CDR3 DNA reads as TGTGCCAGCAGAAGGAATAAAGCGTCTTCGGATGAGCAGTTCTTC. Translated: CASRRNKASSDEQFF.